Each of the 22 T cell receptor beta chains below was sequenced from the same sample in a study of CD8 T cells in Susac syndrome. It was with random hexamers that roughly 0.5 to 1 ug RNA was reverse transcribed. TCRdb called the immunoSEQ multiplex PCR reads again in MiXCR, with one record for every CDR3 protein. The sample contains about 240,000 distinct CDR3 sequences, approximately 95% of which appear only once. The sequenced sample was CD4+ T cells from PBMCs. The source of these receptors is a human donor with Susac syndrome.

J is TRBJ2-3 and V is TRBV23-1; no clear D gene. TRBV23-1 is recorded as an ORF, its role being uncertain. There are 19 residues in the CDR3. Trimming pared 0 bases from V and 0 bases from J, leaving 19 bases between. Written as DNA, the CDR3 is TGCGCCAGCAGTCAATCGGAGCTCCGGTGCATTTCTAGCACAGATACGCAGTATTTT. It encodes CASSQSELRCISSTDTQYF.

The chain links TRBV7-9 to TRBJ2-3; no clear D. CDR1 and CDR2 (germline): SEHNR, FQNEAQ (reference sequence). Trimming left V 1 base short and J 4 bases short, with 6 bases between. CDR3 length equals 13 residues. The CDR3 DNA follows: TGTGCCAGCAGCTTAGTGGGGTCAGATACGCAGTATTTT. It yields the protein CASSLVGSDTQYF.

This clonotype has a single count. This chain connects TRBV30 to TRBJ2-7; D not resolved. The CDR3 contains 14 residues. Germline V gene data show CDR1 as GTSNPN and CDR2 as SVGIG (reference sequence). Trimming cost V 1 base and J 2 bases, with 12 bases left between them. DNA for the CDR3: TGTGCCTGGAGTGGGGTCCGGGCGCCCTACGAGCAGTACTTC. Its protein product is CAWSGVRAPYEQYF.

The V and J genes are TRBV5-1 and TRBJ2-5, with D perhaps given as TRBD1 or TRBD2 (6 bases each). Germline CDR1 reads SGHRS; CDR2 reads YFSETQ. The ends were cut back, 1 base at V and 2 bases at J, with 12 bases in the middle. CDR3 length: 15 amino acids. CDR3 sequence: CASSLNTGRQETQYF. Here the CDR3 DNA reads TGCGCCAGCAGCTTGAACACAGGGAGGCAAGAGACCCAGTACTTC.

The rearrangement links TRBV14 to TRBJ2-7, with 7 bases fitting TRBD2. CDR3 length: 14 amino acids. CDR1 and CDR2 from the germline V gene are SGHDN and FVKESK. The V gene end was trimmed by 5 bases and the J gene end by 2 bases; junction bases not matched to a gene: 6. CDR3 amino acids: CASSARAGAYEQYF. As DNA, the CDR3 is TGTGCCAGCAGCGCGCGGGCGGGAGCCTACGAGCAGTACTTC.

The chain couples TRBV27 to TRBJ2-5; no firm D call. From germline, CDR1 is MNHEY and CDR2 SMNVEV (reference sequence). The CDR3 is 15 amino acids. V dropped 3 bases and J dropped 4 bases, with 15 bases sitting between them. This CDR3 is CASSLIGVPGETQYF. CDR3 in DNA: TGTGCCAGCAGTTTGATCGGAGTCCCCGGAGAGACCCAGTACTTC.

V is TRBV3-1 and J is TRBJ2-1, with TRBD1 as a possible D gene (6 bases). V lost 4 bases and J lost 5, with 12 bases in between. This CDR3 has 14 amino acids. Germline CDR1 reads LGHDT; CDR2 reads YNNKEL (reference sequence). CDR3 protein: CASSPRDINNEQFF. CDR3 in DNA: TGTGCCAGCAGCCCCCGGGACATAAACAATGAGCAGTTCTTC.

This clonotype was detected once. J is TRBJ1-5 and V is TRBV20-1; 7 nucleotides match TRBD1. Germline V gene lookup returns CDR1 DFQATT and CDR2 SNEGSKA (reference sequence). This CDR3 has 14 amino acids. V shed 6 bases and J 5 bases; nucleotides not matched to a gene: 10. For the CDR3, the DNA is TGCAGTGCCCGAGGGGGGACAGCGGATCAGCCCCAGCATTTT. Its translation is CSARGGTADQPQHF.

The chain is built from TRBV3-1 and TRBJ2-1, with D uncertain. CDR1 and CDR2 (germline): LGHDT, YNNKEL (reference sequence). Trimming took 3 bases from V and 8 from J, leaving 8 bases between them. The CDR3 runs 12 residues. The CDR3 sequence: CASSQLGDEQFF. The CDR3 region has the DNA TGTGCCAGCAGCCAGCTAGGCGATGAGCAGTTCTTC.

This CDR3 reads CASSPDSFNQPQHF. The CDR3 DNA reads as TGTGCCAGCAGCCCTGACAGTTTCAATCAGCCCCAGCATTTT. The chain couples TRBV12-3 or TRBV12-4 to TRBJ1-5, with a weak D call TRBD1 (5 bases). V lost 6 bases and J 3 bases, leaving 12 bases between the germline ends. CDR3 length: 14 residues.

The chain is built from TRBV4-1 and TRBJ2-4; possibly TRBD2 for D (7 bases). The CDR3 has 16 residues. V dropped 3 bases and J dropped 8 bases, with 20 bases sitting between them. From germline, CDR1 is MGHRA and CDR2 YSYEKL. This chain's CDR3 is CASSQEGGGFGYIQYF. CDR3 in DNA: TGCGCCAGCAGCCAGGAAGGGGGGGGATTCGGGTACATTCAGTACTTC.

The chain recombines TRBV9 with TRBJ2-3; D is uncertain. The CDR3 is 13 amino acids. Trimming cost V 4 bases and J 1 base, with 7 bases left between them. In germline, CDR1 is SGDLS, CDR2 YYNGEE. CDR3: CASSNPGTDTQYF. The CDR3, as DNA: TGTGCCAGCAGCAACCCGGGCACAGATACGCAGTATTTT.

The chain couples TRBV4-1 to TRBJ2-7, with 7 bases lining up with TRBD2. This CDR3 is built from 15 residues. Germline CDR1 MGHRA, CDR2 YSYEKL. The junction had 7 bases not matched to a gene; V was cut back by 2 bases and J by 3 bases. The CDR3 bases are TGCGCCAGCAGCCAACGGGAGGACTATCGCTACGAGCAGTACTTC. Its translation is CASSQREDYRYEQYF.

The chain recombines TRBV9 with TRBJ2-7; D might be TRBD1 (8 bases). The CDR3 sequence is 14 residues long. Germline CDR1 SGDLS, CDR2 YYNGEE. V lost 3 bases and J 7 bases, leaving 17 bases between the germline ends. The DNA for the CDR3 is TGTGCCAGCAGCGGTACAGGGGGGGTAAATGAGCAGTACTTC. It yields the protein CASSGTGGVNEQYF.

J is TRBJ2-1 and V is TRBV20-1; D might be TRBD2 (5 bases). Germline CDR1 and CDR2: DFQATT and SNEGSKA (reference sequence). CDR3 length: 15 residues. V was pared by 0 bases and J by 5 bases, with 14 bases between. The CDR3 protein is CSARDEEAGHNEQFF. CDR3 nucleotide sequence: TGCAGTGCTAGAGATGAGGAGGCGGGCCACAATGAGCAGTTCTTC.

The rearrangement uses TRBV5-1 and TRBJ2-3, with D hard to call. V lost 6 bases, J lost 2 bases, and 7 bases lay in between. The CDR3 loop spans 12 amino acids. Germline values: CDR1 SGHRS, CDR2 YFSETQ. In DNA form, the CDR3 reads TGCGCCAGCACCCTTTCCACAGATACGCAGTATTTT. It translates to CASTLSTDTQYF.

The rearrangement joins TRBV20-1 to TRBJ2-1; 8 nucleotides agree with TRBD2. CDR3 size: 17 residues. V was clipped by 6 bases and J by 1 base; unmatched bases: 14. CDR1 DFQATT and CDR2 SNEGSKA come from the germline V gene (reference sequence). As DNA, the CDR3 is TGCAGTGCAGGGGATACTAGCGGATCAACTTCCTACAATGAGCAGTTCTTC. Translation gives CSAGDTSGSTSYNEQFF.

The chain has TRBV20-1 and TRBJ1-5; tentatively, D is TRBD1 (6 bases). CDR3 length: 16 residues. Germline CDR1 and CDR2: DFQATT and SNEGSKA (reference sequence). V was trimmed by 0 bases and J by 2 bases, leaving 14 bases between them. CDR3 DNA sequence: TGCAGTGCTAGAGAGGTATGGGCAGGGGGCAATCAGCCCCAGCATTTT. Translated: CSAREVWAGGNQPQHF.

The J gene is TRBJ1-4, the V gene TRBV28; no firm D call. The V end lost 8 bases, the J end lost 4 bases, and 14 bases lay between the germline ends. This CDR3 contains 14 residues. The germline V gene has CDR1 MDHEN and CDR2 SYDVKM. DNA for the CDR3: TGTGCCAGCTATTCCCCGGGCCTTAATGAAAAACTGTTTTTT. This encodes CASYSPGLNEKLFF.

This sequence joins TRBV20-1 and TRBJ1-2; D perhaps matches TRBD1 (6 bases). Trimming left V 6 bases short and J 4 bases short, with 12 bases between. This CDR3 region has 12 residues. CDR1 is DFQATT and CDR2 is SNEGSKA in the germline V gene (reference sequence). The CDR3 region has the DNA TGCAGTGCCATCCAGGGGACCTATGGCTACACCTTC. Translating gives CSAIQGTYGYTF.

This clonotype was found once. The chain combines TRBV30 with TRBJ2-1; D possibly corresponds to TRBD2 (6 bases). V was cut by 2 bases and J by 8 bases, with 19 bases left in between. This CDR3 spans 15 amino acids. Germline V lookup: CDR1 GTSNPN, CDR2 SVGIG (reference sequence). CDR3 coding DNA: TGTGCCTGGAGTCCGGCGTCTAGCAGGAGGGATGAGCAGTTCTTC. This translates into CAWSPASSRRDEQFF.

This sequence joins TRBV20-1 and TRBJ2-7; D uncertain. Trimming pared 6 bases from V and 4 bases from J, leaving 10 bases between. Germline CDR1 reads DFQATT; CDR2 reads SNEGSKA (reference sequence). There are 11 residues in the CDR3. This CDR3 is CSAPLVYEQYF. The CDR3 DNA reads TGCAGTGCGCCCCTAGTTTACGAGCAGTACTTC.